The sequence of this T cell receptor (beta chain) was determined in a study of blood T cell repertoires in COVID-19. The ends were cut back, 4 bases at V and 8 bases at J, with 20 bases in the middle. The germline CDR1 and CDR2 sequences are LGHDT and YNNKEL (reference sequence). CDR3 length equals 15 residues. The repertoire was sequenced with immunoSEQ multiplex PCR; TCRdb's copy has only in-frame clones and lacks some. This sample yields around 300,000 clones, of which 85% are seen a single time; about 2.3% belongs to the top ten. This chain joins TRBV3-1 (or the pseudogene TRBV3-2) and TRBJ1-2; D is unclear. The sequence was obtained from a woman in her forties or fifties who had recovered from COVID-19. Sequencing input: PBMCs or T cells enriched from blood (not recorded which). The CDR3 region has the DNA TGTGCCAGCAGCCCCACAGAGAGGGAATGGCACGGCTACACCTTC. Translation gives CASSPTEREWHGYTF.